The TCR beta chain under discussion was sequenced for a study of T cells after yellow fever vaccination. Findings and caveats of the study: The secondary response showed a weaker magnitude and a faster peak, day 5 versus 15. High-abundance clonotypes from the bulk population could contaminate FACS-sorted repertoires.

The CDR3 has 16 residues. Germline V gene lookup returns CDR1 SGHRS and CDR2 YFSETQ. V dropped 4 bases and J dropped 0 bases, with 17 bases sitting between them. As for this clonotype: Its antigen is not known.

TCRdb passed the 5' RACE reads through MiXCR, listing each CDR3 protein once. The repertoire holds 200,000 to 300,000 distinct CDR3 sequences, with less than 7.5% as singletons. This sequence joins TRBV5-1 and TRBJ2-7; the D gene is possibly TRBD1 (5 bases). Sample: CD4+ T cells sorted from PBMCs, taken on the day of the yellow fever booster vaccination. This clonotype originated in a man aged 30 to 45 who received the YFV17D yellow fever vaccine. CDR3 loop: CASSNRKTDSSYEQYF. CDR3 DNA sequence: TGCGCCAGCAGCAACCGTAAGACAGATAGCTCCTACGAGCAGTACTTC. The whole variable domain, filled in from reference TRBV5-1 and TRBJ2-7, reads KAGVTQTPRYLIKTRGQQVTLSCSPISGHRSVSWYQQTPGQGLQFLFEYFSETQRNKGNFPGRFSGRQFSNSRSEMNVSTLELGDSALYLCASSNRKTDSSYEQYFGPGTRLTVT.